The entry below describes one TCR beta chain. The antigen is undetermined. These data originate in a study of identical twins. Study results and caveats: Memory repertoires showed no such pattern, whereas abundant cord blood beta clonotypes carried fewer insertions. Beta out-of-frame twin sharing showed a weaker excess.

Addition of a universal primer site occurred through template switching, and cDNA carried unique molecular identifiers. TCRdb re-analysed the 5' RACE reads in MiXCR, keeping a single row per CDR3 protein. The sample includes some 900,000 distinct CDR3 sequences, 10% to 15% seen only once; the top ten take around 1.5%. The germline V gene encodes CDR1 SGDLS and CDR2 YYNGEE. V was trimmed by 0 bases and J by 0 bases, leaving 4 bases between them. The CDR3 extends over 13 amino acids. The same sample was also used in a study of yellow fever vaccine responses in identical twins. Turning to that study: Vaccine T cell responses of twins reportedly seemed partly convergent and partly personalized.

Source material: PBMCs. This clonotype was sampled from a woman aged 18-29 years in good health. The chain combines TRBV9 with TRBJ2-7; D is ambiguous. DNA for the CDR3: TGTGCCAGCAGCGTAGATCCCTCCTACGAGCAGTACTTC. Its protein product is CASSVDPSYEQYF.